The 6 T cell receptor beta chains presented below share a single source sample, sequenced in a study of cytomegalovirus exposure and HLA in healthy donors. The primer mix had 60 Vbeta and 13 Jbeta primers. The table came from immunoSEQ multiplex PCR; TCRdb's copy has only in-frame clones and leaves some out. The data contain some 150,000 clones, around 10% of them singletons. Input material: PBMCs. These receptors originate from a man aged 45-65 years in good health and CMV-seronegative.

This clone was seen a handful of times. The rearrangement links TRBV5-1 to TRBJ2-3; 7 positions match TRBD2. Germline V gene lookup returns CDR1 SGHRS and CDR2 YFSETQ. Unmatched junction bases numbered 9, after V lost 5 bases and J lost 0 bases. CDR3 length equals 16 residues. CDR3 loop: CASREVGGVSTDTQYF. The DNA of the CDR3 is TGCGCCAGCAGGGAAGTGGGGGGGGTGAGCACAGATACGCAGTATTTT.

This clone was counted only a few times. This chain's CDR3 is CASNRGQGDQPQHF. CDR3 DNA sequence: TGTGCCAGCAACCGGGGGCAGGGGGATCAGCCCCAGCATTTT. This sequence joins TRBV2 and TRBJ1-5; 7 nucleotides line up with TRBD1. Germline V gene sequence: CDR1 SNHLY, CDR2 FYNNEI. The J segment lost 5 bases and the V segment lost 7 bases, leaving 8 bases of the junction unmatched. The CDR3 length is 14 residues.

This chain uses TRBV6-1 with TRBJ1-1; 8 bases are shared with TRBD1. CDR1 is MNHNS and CDR2 is SASEGT in the germline V gene. This CDR3 is built from 15 residues. J was trimmed by 5 bases and V by 3 bases; bases with no gene match: 8. The CDR3 nucleotides are TGTGCCAGCAGTGAGCTTTCAGGGGGCGGGACTGAAGCTTTCTTT. Translation gives CASSELSGGGTEAFF.

Only a few counts were recorded for this clone. This chain links TRBV14 with TRBJ1-1; 7 nucleotides line up with TRBD1. The J segment lost 7 bases and the V segment lost 5 bases, leaving 10 bases of the junction unmatched. The CDR3 is 14 residues long. Germline-derived CDR1 and CDR2 are SGHDN and FVKESK. CDR3 sequence reads: CASSYEQGMSEAFF. The DNA for the CDR3 is TGTGCCAGCAGCTACGAACAGGGGATGAGTGAAGCTTTCTTT.

The chain carries TRBV30 and TRBJ2-4, with TRBD2 matching 7 bases. CDR3 length: 16 residues. Germline V gives CDR1 GTSNPN, CDR2 SVGIG (reference sequence). V shed 7 bases and J 1 base; nucleotides not matched to a gene: 13. CDR3 protein: CASTWGGMRAKNIQYF. Written as DNA, the CDR3 is TGTGCCTCCACCTGGGGGGGAATGCGGGCCAAAAACATTCAGTACTTC.

The chain employs TRBV9 and TRBJ1-6; D remains unclear. The CDR3 totals 14 residues. Between the trimmed V and J ends, which lost 0 bases and 3 bases, there was a span of 4 bases. Germline CDR1 and CDR2: SGDLS and YYNGEE. In DNA, the CDR3 is TGTGCCAGCAGCGTAGACAGCTATAATTCACCCCTCCACTTT. Protein sequence: CASSVDSYNSPLHF.